This T cell receptor (beta chain) derives from a study of persistence of HIV-infected CD4 T cells. As for this clone: What it recognizes is unknown.

The stimulus was an HIV-1 Gag 15-mer peptide pool, about 1 ug/peptide/mL. Memory cells lacking CD40L and CD69 with high CD45RO were sorted. Donors had CD4+ T cell counts above 400 cells/uL and were CMV-seropositive. General study points: Compared with CD3/CD28-stimulated cells, CMV- and Gag-responding cells showed lower TCRbeta richness.

This was the immunoSEQ version 4 assay in survey mode. TCRdb's table, derived via immunoSEQ multiplex PCR, lists solely in-frame clones and lacks some. The repertoire has 25,000 to 40,000 clones, 75% to 85% of them found once; the top ten carry 18%. Sample: CD4+ T cells sorted from PBMCs after approximately 18-hour stimulation, taken from a patient who received antiretroviral therapy. This clonotype originated in an adult woman with HIV who was CMV-seropositive.

CDR3 protein: CATKRQGMNTEAFF. CDR3 in DNA: TGTGCCACCAAACGACAGGGGATGAACACTGAAGCTTTCTTT. V and J are TRBV19 and TRBJ1-1; the match to TRBD1 covers 8 bases. Trimming took 10 bases from V and 0 from J; bases not matched to a gene: 7. The CDR3 consists of 14 residues. Germline loops: CDR1 LNHDA, CDR2 SQIVND (reference sequence). Looking up the rest from reference TRBV19 and TRBJ1-1 gives the full variable domain: DGGITQSPKYLFRKEGQNVTLSCEQNLNHDAMYWYRQDPGQGLRLIYYSQIVNDFQKGDIAEGYSVSREKKESFPLTVTSAQKNPTAFYLCATKRQGMNTEAFFGQGTRLTVV.